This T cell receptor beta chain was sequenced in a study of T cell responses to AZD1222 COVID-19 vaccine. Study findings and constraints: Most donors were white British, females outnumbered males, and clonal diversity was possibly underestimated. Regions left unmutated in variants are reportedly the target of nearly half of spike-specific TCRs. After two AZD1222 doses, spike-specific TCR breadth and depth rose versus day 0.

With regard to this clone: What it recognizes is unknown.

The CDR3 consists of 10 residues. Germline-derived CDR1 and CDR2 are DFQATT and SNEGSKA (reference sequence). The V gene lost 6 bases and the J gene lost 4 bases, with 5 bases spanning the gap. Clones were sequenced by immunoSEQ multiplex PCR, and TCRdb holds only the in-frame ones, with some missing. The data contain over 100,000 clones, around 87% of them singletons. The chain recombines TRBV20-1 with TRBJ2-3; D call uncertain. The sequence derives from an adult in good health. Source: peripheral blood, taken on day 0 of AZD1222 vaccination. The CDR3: CSAGSDTQYF. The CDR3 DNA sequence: TGCAGTGCGGGATCAGATACGCAGTATTTT.